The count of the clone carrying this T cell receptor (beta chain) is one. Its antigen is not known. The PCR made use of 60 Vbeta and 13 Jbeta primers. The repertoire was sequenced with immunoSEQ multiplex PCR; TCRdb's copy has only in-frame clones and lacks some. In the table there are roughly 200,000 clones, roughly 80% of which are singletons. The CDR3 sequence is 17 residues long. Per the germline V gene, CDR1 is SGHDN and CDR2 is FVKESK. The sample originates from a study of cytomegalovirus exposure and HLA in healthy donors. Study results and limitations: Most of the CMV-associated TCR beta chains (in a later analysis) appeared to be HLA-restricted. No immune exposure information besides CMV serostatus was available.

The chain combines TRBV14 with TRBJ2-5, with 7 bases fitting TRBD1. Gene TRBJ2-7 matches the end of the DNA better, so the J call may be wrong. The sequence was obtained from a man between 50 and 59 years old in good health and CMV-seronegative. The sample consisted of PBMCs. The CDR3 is CASSQYDLQGLTYEQYF. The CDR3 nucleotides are TGTGCCAGCAGCCAATACGACCTACAGGGGTTGACCTACGAGCAGTACTTC.